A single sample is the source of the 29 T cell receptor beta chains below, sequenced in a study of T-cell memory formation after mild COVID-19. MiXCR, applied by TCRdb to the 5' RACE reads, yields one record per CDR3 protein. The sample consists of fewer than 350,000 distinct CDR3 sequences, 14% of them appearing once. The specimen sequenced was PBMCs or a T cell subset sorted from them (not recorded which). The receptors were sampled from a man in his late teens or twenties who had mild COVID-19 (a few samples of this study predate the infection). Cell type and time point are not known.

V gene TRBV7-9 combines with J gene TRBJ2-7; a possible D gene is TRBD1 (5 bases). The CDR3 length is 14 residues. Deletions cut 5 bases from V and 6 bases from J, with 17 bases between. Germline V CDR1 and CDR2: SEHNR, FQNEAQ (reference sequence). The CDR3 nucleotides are TGTGCCAGCAGCAAAACAGGTTGGGGTTCCGAGCAGTACGTC. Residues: CASSKTGWGSEQYV.

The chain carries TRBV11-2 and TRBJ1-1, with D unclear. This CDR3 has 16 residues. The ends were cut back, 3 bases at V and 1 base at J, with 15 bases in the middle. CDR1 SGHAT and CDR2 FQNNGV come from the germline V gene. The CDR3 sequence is CASSFFVLQGNTEAFF. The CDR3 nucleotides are TGTGCCAGCAGCTTCTTCGTTCTTCAAGGGAACACTGAAGCTTTCTTT.

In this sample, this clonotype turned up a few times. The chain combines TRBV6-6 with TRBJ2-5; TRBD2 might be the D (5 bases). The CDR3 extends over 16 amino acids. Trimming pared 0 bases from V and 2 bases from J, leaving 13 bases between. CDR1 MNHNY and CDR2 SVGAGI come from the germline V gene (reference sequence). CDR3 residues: CASSYSHPRRQETQYF. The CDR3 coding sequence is TGTGCCAGCAGTTACTCGCACCCACGGAGGCAAGAGACCCAGTACTTC.

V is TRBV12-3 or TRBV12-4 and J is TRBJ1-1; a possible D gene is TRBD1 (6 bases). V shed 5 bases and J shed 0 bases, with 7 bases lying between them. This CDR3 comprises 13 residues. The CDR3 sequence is CASSGQMNTEAFF. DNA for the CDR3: TGTGCCAGCAGTGGACAGATGAACACTGAAGCTTTCTTT.

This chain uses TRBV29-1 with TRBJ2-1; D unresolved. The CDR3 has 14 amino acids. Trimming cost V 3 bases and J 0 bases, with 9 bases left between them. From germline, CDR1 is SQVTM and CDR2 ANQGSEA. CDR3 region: CSVDSWGSYNEQFF. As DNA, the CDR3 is TGCAGCGTTGATTCCTGGGGCTCCTACAATGAGCAGTTCTTC.

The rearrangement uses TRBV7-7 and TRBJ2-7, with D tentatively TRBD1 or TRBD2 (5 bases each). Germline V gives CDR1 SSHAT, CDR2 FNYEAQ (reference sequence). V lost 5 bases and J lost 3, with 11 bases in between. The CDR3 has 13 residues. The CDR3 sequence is CASSQGTDYEQYF. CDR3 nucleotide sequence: TGTGCCAGCAGCCAAGGGACCGACTACGAGCAGTACTTC.

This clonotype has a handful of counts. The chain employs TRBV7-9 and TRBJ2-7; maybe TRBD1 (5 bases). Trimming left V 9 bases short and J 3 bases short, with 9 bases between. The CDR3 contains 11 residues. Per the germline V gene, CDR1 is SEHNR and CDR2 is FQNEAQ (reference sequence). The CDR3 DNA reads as TGTGCCAGACTGGGGCACTACGAGCAGTACTTC. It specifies CARLGHYEQYF.

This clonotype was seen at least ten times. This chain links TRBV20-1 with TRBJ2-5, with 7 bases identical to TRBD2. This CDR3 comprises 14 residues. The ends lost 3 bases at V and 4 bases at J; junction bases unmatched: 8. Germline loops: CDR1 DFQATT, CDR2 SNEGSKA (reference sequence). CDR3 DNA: TGCAGTGCTAGCGTAGCGGGCTGGGGAGAGACCCAGTACTTC. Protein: CSASVAGWGETQYF.

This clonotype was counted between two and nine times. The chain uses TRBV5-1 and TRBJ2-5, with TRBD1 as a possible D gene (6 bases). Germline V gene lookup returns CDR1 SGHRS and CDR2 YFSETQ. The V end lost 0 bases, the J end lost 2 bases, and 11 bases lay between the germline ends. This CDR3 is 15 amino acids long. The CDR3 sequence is CASSLDPRGQETQYF. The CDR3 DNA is TGCGCCAGCAGCTTGGACCCCAGGGGTCAAGAGACCCAGTACTTC.

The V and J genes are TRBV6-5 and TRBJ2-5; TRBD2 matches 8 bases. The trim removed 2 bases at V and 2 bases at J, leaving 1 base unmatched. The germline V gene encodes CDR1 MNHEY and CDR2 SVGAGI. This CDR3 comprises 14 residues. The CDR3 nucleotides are TGTGCCAGCAGTTACGGCGGGGGGCAAGAGACCCAGTACTTC. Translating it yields CASSYGGGQETQYF.

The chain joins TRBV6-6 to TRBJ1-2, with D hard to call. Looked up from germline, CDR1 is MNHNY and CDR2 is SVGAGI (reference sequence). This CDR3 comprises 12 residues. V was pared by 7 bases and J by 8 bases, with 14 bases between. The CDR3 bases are TGTGCCAGCACTCATTTGGAGACGGGCTACACCTTC. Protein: CASTHLETGYTF.

CDR3 residues: CASSYCLPGRSYEQYF. The CDR3 nucleotides are TGTGCCAGCAGTTACTGTCTCCCTGGCCGCTCCTACGAGCAGTACTTC. The chain links TRBV6-5 to TRBJ2-7; D gene ambiguous. V dropped 1 base and J dropped 0 bases, with 13 bases sitting between them. The CDR3 sequence is 16 residues long. Germline V lookup: CDR1 MNHEY, CDR2 SVGAGI.

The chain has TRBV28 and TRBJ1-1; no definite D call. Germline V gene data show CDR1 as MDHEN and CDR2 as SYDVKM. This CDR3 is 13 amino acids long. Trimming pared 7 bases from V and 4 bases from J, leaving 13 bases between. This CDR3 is CASIPNWGTEAFF. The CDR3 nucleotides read TGTGCCAGCATTCCAAACTGGGGCACTGAAGCTTTCTTT.

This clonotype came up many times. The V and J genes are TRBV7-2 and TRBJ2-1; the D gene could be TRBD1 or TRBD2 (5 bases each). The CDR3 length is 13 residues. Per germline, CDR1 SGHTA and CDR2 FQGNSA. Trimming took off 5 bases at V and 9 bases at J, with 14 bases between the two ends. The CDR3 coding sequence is TGTGCCAGCAGCCAAAGTAGGGACGGTGAGCAGTTCTTC. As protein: CASSQSRDGEQFF.

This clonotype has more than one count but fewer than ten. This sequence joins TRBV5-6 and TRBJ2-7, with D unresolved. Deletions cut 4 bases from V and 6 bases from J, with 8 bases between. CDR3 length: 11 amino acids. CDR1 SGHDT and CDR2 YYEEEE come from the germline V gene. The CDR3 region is CASSLQSEQYV. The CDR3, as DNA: TGTGCCAGCAGCCTTCAGAGCGAGCAGTACGTC.

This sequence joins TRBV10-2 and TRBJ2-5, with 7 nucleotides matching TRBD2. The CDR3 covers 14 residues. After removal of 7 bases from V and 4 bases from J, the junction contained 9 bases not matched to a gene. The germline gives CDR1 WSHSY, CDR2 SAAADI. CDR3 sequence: CASNGAGMVETQYF. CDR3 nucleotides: TGCGCCAGCAACGGAGCGGGGATGGTAGAGACCCAGTACTTC.

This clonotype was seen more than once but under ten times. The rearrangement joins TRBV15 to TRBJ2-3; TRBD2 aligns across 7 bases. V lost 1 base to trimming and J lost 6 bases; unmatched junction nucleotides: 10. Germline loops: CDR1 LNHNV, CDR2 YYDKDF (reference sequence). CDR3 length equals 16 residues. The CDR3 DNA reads TGTGCCACCAGCAGAGGTACGCGGGGGATGTCGGATACGCAGTATTTT. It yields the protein CATSRGTRGMSDTQYF.

In nucleotides, the CDR3 is TGCGCCAGCAGCTTGGCCGGGTCAGGCAATCAGCCCCAGCATTTT. Translating it yields CASSLAGSGNQPQHF. V is TRBV5-1 and J is TRBJ1-5; no clear D. The length of the CDR3 is 15 residues. The V end lost 0 bases, the J end lost 2 bases, and 9 bases lay between the germline ends. In germline, CDR1 is SGHRS, CDR2 YFSETQ.

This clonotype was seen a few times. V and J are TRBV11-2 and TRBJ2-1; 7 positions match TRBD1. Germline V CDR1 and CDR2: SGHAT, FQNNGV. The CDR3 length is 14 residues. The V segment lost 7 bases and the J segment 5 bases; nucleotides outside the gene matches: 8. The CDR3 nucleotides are TGTGCCAGCACCTTCCGGGACAGACACAATGAGCAGTTCTTC. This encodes CASTFRDRHNEQFF.

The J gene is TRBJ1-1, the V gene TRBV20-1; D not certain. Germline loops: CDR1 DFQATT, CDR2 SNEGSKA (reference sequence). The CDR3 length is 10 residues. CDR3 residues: CRAYGAEAFF. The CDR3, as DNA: TGCAGAGCATATGGCGCTGAAGCTTTCTTT.

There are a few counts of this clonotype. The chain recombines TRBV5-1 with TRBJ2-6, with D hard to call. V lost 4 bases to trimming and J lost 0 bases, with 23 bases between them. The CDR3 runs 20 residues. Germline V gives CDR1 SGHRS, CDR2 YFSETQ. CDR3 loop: CASSPESPARFFSGANVLTF. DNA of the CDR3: TGCGCCAGCAGCCCCGAATCTCCAGCGCGTTTTTTCTCTGGGGCCAACGTCCTGACTTTC.

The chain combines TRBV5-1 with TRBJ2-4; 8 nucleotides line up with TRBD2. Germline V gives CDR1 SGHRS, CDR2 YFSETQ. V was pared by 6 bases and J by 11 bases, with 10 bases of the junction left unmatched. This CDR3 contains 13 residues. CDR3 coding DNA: TGCGCCAGCACCCAAGAAACGGGGGGGTTTCAGTACTTC. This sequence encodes CASTQETGGFQYF.

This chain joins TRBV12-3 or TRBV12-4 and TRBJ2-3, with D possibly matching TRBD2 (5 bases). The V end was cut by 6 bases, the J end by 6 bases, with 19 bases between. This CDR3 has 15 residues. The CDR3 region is CASRRIRASGDTQYF. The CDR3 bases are TGTGCCAGCAGGAGGATCCGGGCCTCGGGGGATACGCAGTATTTT.

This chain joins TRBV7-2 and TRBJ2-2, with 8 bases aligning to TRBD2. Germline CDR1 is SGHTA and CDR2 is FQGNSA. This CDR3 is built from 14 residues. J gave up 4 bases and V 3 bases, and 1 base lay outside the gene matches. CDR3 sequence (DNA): TGTGCCAGCAGCTTTACTAGCGGCACCGGGGAGCTGTTTTTT. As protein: CASSFTSGTGELFF.

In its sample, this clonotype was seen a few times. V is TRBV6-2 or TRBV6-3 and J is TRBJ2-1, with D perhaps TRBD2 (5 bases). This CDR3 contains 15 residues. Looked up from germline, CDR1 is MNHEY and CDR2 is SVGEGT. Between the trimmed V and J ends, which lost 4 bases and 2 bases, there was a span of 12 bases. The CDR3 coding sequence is TGTGCCAGCAGTTTCCTCTCGCGGGCCTACAATGAGCAGTTCTTC. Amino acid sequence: CASSFLSRAYNEQFF.

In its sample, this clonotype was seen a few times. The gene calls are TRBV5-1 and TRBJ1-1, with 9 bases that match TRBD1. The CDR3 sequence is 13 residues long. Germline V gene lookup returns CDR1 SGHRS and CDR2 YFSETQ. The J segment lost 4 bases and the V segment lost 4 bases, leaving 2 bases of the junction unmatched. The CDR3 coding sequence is TGCGCCAGCAGCACGACAGGGGGCACTGAAGCTTTCTTT. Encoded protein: CASSTTGGTEAFF. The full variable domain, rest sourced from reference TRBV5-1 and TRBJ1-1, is KAGVTQTPRYLIKTRGQQVTLSCSPISGHRSVSWYQQTPGQGLQFLFEYFSETQRNKGNFPGRFSGRQFSNSRSEMNVSTLELGDSALYLCASSTTGGTEAFFGQGTRLTVV.

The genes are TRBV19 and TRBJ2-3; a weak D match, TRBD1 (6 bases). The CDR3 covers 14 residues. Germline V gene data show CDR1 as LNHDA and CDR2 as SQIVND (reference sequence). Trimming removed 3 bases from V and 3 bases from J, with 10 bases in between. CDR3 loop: CASSIQGWTDTQYF. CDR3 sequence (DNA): TGTGCCAGTAGTATCCAGGGGTGGACAGATACGCAGTATTTT.

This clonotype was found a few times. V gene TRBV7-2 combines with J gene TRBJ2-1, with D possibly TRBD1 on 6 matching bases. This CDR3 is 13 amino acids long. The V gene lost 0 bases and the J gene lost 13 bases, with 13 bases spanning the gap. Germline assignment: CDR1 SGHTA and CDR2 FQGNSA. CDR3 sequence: CASSLALTGDQFF. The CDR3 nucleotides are TGTGCCAGCAGCTTAGCGCTGACAGGCGATCAGTTCTTC.

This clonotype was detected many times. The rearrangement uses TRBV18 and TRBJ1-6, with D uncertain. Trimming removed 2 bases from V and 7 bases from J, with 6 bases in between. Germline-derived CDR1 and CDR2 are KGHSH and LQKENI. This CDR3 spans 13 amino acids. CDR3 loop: CASSPRTNSPLHF. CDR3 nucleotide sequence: TGTGCCAGCTCACCAAGGACCAATTCACCCCTCCACTTT.